One and the same sample provided the 30 T cell receptor beta chains below, sequenced in a study of T cell repertoires in cytomegalovirus infection. TCRdb fed the reads into MiXCR, producing one record per CDR3 protein. This table holds around 94,000 distinct CDR3 sequences, about 15% found once. Source material: PBMCs. Receptors originate from a human donor in good health (CMV status not recorded). Some clones in this sample may be carry-over from other donors' samples.

J is TRBJ1-4 and V is TRBV7-2, with TRBD1 matching over 7 bases. The CDR3 is made up of 16 amino acids. Germline CDR1 is SGHTA and CDR2 is FQGNSA. Unmatched junction bases numbered 14, after V lost 5 bases and J lost 8 bases. The CDR3 DNA reads TGTGCCAGCAGCCCCCTAGGGGGCGCGGTTGGCGAAAAACTGTTTTTT. This codes for CASSPLGGAVGEKLFF. Complete variable domain (other parts from reference TRBV7-2 and TRBJ1-4): GAGVSQSPSNKVTEKGKDVELRCDPISGHTALYWYRQSLGQGLEFLIYFQGNSAPDKSGLPSDRFSAERTGGSVSTLTIQRTQQEDSAVYLCASSPLGGAVGEKLFFGSGTQLSVL.

The chain carries TRBV2 and TRBJ1-5; D is undetermined. The CDR3 length is 15 residues. Per germline, CDR1 SNHLY and CDR2 FYNNEI. V shed 3 bases and J shed 0 bases, with 9 bases lying between them. CDR3 sequence: CASSDGRNSNQPQHF. CDR3 in DNA: TGTGCCAGCAGTGACGGTAGAAATAGCAATCAGCCCCAGCATTTT.

The chain joins TRBV6-2 or TRBV6-3 to TRBJ1-1; no clear D gene. V lost 6 bases to trimming and J lost 1 base, with 12 bases between them. Germline V CDR1 and CDR2: MNHEY, SVGEGT. The CDR3 extends over 14 amino acids. The CDR3 loop reads CASSRRPENTEAFF. The CDR3 DNA follows: TGTGCCAGCAGCAGACGGCCGGAGAACACTGAAGCTTTCTTT.

This clonotype was seen ten or more times. This chain links TRBV7-2 with TRBJ1-4; no clear D. Between the trimmed V and J ends, which lost 5 bases and 4 bases, there was a span of 11 bases. Germline CDR1 SGHTA, CDR2 FQGNSA. This CDR3 is 14 amino acids long. The CDR3 DNA reads as TGTGCCAGCAGCCGCTCCATAAATAATGAAAAACTGTTTTTT. Residues: CASSRSINNEKLFF.

This clonotype was observed a handful of times. The CDR3 loop is CASSLGTSAENTIYF. The CDR3 region has the DNA TGTGCCAGCAGCTTAGGGACCAGCGCAGAAAACACCATATATTTT. The chain combines TRBV7-9 with TRBJ1-3; D not resolved. The CDR3 is made up of 15 amino acids. Germline CDR1 is SEHNR and CDR2 is FQNEAQ (reference sequence). Trimming shortened V by 1 base and J by 6 bases, and 13 bases separated the two germline ends.

J is TRBJ2-5 and V is TRBV5-6; no clear D gene. The V gene's germline CDR1 is SGHDT and CDR2 YYEEEE. The CDR3 sequence is 16 residues long. V was pared by 0 bases and J by 0 bases, with 12 bases between. The CDR3 DNA follows: TGTGCCAGCAGCTTGGATACGCGGAATTACCAAGAGACCCAGTACTTC. Translation gives CASSLDTRNYQETQYF.

This clonotype was detected only a few times. The gene calls are TRBV18 and TRBJ2-7; 9 bases align to TRBD1. The CDR3 is made up of 14 amino acids. Germline V gene lookup returns CDR1 KGHSH and CDR2 LQKENI. Trimming took 3 bases from V and 6 from J; bases not matched to a gene: 6. The CDR3 bases are TGTGCCAGCTCACCTGGGACAGGGAGGGCCGAGCAGTACTTC. Protein product: CASSPGTGRAEQYF. Variable domain in full (rest from reference TRBV18 and TRBJ2-7): NAGVMQNPRHLVRRRGQEARLRCSPMKGHSHVYWYRQLPEEGLKFMVYLQKENIIDESGMPKERFSAEFPKEGPSILRIQQVVRGDSAAYFCASSPGTGRAEQYFGPGTRLTVT.

This chain connects TRBV6-5 to TRBJ2-2, with TRBD1 identical over 8 bases. J gave up 1 base and V 5 bases, and 3 bases lay outside the gene matches. The CDR3 sequence is 15 residues long. Germline V gives CDR1 MNHEY, CDR2 SVGAGI. The CDR3 bases are TGTGCCAGCAGTGTCGGGACAGGGAACACCGGGGAGCTGTTTTTT. Amino acids: CASSVGTGNTGELFF.

Remarks on this clonotype: This may be a read error, as it is one base from a much larger clone. V is TRBV7-9 and J is TRBJ2-7; D is possibly TRBD2 (5 bases). With 5 bases removed from V and 9 bases from J, the gap between germline ends came to 14 bases. Germline V gives CDR1 SEHNR, CDR2 FQNEAQ (reference sequence). This CDR3 region has 12 residues. CDR3 DNA sequence: TGTGCCAGCAGCCCTGACTACGACGTGCAGTACTTC. Protein sequence: CASSPDYDVQYF.

This clonotype has ten or more counts. This chain's CDR3 is CASSGTEKEPQHF. CDR3 in DNA: TGTGCCAGCAGTGGAACGGAGAAGGAGCCCCAGCATTTT. J is TRBJ1-5 and V is TRBV2; D gene unclear. The CDR3 extends over 13 amino acids. In germline, CDR1 is SNHLY, CDR2 FYNNEI. Deletions cut 4 bases from V and 8 bases from J, with 12 bases between.

The V and J genes are TRBV29-1 and TRBJ1-1; 8 nucleotides line up with TRBD1. Germline loops: CDR1 SQVTM, CDR2 ANQGSEA. With V trimmed by 4 bases and J by 6 bases, 7 bases remained unmatched. CDR3 length: 13 residues. The CDR3 DNA reads TGCAGCGTTGCCATACAGGGGGACGCTGAAGCTTTCTTT. Protein sequence: CSVAIQGDAEAFF.

The J gene is TRBJ1-2, the V gene TRBV6-2 or TRBV6-3; D is undetermined. Trimming took 6 bases from V and 4 from J, leaving 21 bases between them. The germline CDR1 and CDR2 sequences are MNHEY and SVGEGT. This CDR3 region has 16 residues. DNA of the CDR3: TGTGCCAGCAGCCCTAACCTCCCGGGAGAACGCTATGGCTACACCTTC. Encoded protein: CASSPNLPGERYGYTF.

At least ten counts were recorded for this clonotype. The genes are TRBV6-1 and TRBJ2-5; D unclear. The CDR3 totals 16 residues. The V end was cut by 0 bases, the J end by 5 bases, with 16 bases between. Germline V gene lookup returns CDR1 MNHNS and CDR2 SASEGT. Here the CDR3 DNA reads TGTGCCAGCAGTGAAGCCGGAGACGGCAGAGCGGAGACCCAGTACTTC. The encoded protein is CASSEAGDGRAETQYF.

This clonotype was observed many times. Here the CDR3 reads CASSLGLAGPQYF. CDR3 DNA: TGTGCCAGCAGCTTAGGACTAGCGGGGCCCCAGTATTTT. The chain recombines TRBV7-3 with TRBJ2-3; 12 bases are a match to TRBD2. The junction had 3 bases not matched to a gene; V was cut back by 2 bases and J by 12 bases. The CDR3 contains 13 residues. Germline V lookup: CDR1 SGHTA, CDR2 FQGTGA.

This clonotype was counted at least ten times. This chain links TRBV7-2 with TRBJ2-3; a possible D gene is TRBD2 (5 bases). The CDR3 extends over 15 amino acids. The V and J ends lost 1 base and 2 bases respectively, with 10 bases between them. Per germline, CDR1 SGHTA and CDR2 FQGNSA. The CDR3 loop is CASSLVATTTDTQYF. In nucleotides, the CDR3 is TGTGCCAGCAGCTTAGTAGCGACTACCACAGATACGCAGTATTTT. Supplemented by reference TRBV7-2 and TRBJ2-3, the full variable domain reads GAGVSQSPSNKVTEKGKDVELRCDPISGHTALYWYRQSLGQGLEFLIYFQGNSAPDKSGLPSDRFSAERTGGSVSTLTIQRTQQEDSAVYLCASSLVATTTDTQYFGPGTRLTVL.

This clonotype was observed at least ten times. The chain combines TRBV28 with TRBJ2-1; TRBD2 is a possible D gene (5 bases). V was trimmed by 6 bases and J by 8 bases, leaving 8 bases between them. CDR1 and CDR2 from the germline V gene are MDHEN and SYDVKM. This CDR3 comprises 11 residues. CDR3 nucleotides: TGTGCCAGCAGCTTGGGAGATGAGCAGTTCTTC. Amino acid sequence: CASSLGDEQFF. Full variable domain (remainder filled in from reference TRBV28 and TRBJ2-1): DVKVTQSSRYLVKRTGEKVFLECVQDMDHENMFWYRQDPGLGLRLIYFSYDVKMKEKGDIPEGYSVSREKKERFSLILESASTNQTSMYLCASSLGDEQFFGPGTRLTVL.

This clonotype came up many times. V and J are TRBV7-2 and TRBJ2-4, with 8 bases identical to TRBD1. The CDR3 loop spans 16 amino acids. The V segment lost 5 bases and the J segment 1 base; nucleotides outside the gene matches: 7. CDR1 is SGHTA and CDR2 is FQGNSA in the germline V gene. The CDR3 sequence: CASSRQGREAKNIQYF. CDR3 sequence (DNA): TGTGCCAGCAGCAGACAGGGGAGAGAGGCCAAAAACATTCAGTACTTC. The full variable domain, with the rest looked up from reference TRBV7-2 and TRBJ2-4, is GAGVSQSPSNKVTEKGKDVELRCDPISGHTALYWYRQSLGQGLEFLIYFQGNSAPDKSGLPSDRFSAERTGGSVSTLTIQRTQQEDSAVYLCASSRQGREAKNIQYFGAGTRLSVL.

This clonotype was counted many times. The gene calls are TRBV7-2 and TRBJ1-3, with a weak D call TRBD1 (6 bases). Germline CDR1 is SGHTA and CDR2 is FQGNSA. The CDR3 covers 16 residues. V was shortened by 4 bases and J by 0 bases, with 13 bases between the two germline ends. The CDR3 coding sequence is TGTGCCAGCAGCTCTCCGGGACAAATCTCTGGAAACACCATATATTTT. Translating gives CASSSPGQISGNTIYF.

This clonotype was seen repeatedly, ten times or more. The rearrangement links TRBV11-2 to TRBJ2-7, with 9 bases lining up with TRBD2. This CDR3 region has 14 residues. The V segment lost 5 bases and the J segment 0 bases; nucleotides outside the gene matches: 2. The V gene's germline CDR1 is SGHAT and CDR2 FQNNGV. DNA of the CDR3: TGTGCCAGCAGCAAGACTAGCGGCTCCTACGAGCAGTACTTC. This translates into CASSKTSGSYEQYF.

This clonotype was counted at least ten times. The chain recombines TRBV7-8 with TRBJ2-1; the match to TRBD2 covers 9 bases. V lost 0 bases, J lost 5 bases, and 11 bases stayed unmatched. Per germline, CDR1 SGHVS and CDR2 FQNEAQ. This CDR3 has 18 amino acids. The CDR3 sequence is CASSLALLASGDNNEQFF. In DNA form, the CDR3 reads TGTGCCAGCAGCTTAGCCCTGCTTGCTAGCGGGGACAACAATGAGCAGTTCTTC.

This clonotype has at least ten counts. The chain employs TRBV7-2 and TRBJ2-5, with D perhaps TRBD1 or TRBD2 (6 bases each). CDR3 length equals 12 residues. Germline CDR1 is SGHTA and CDR2 is FQGNSA. V was shortened by 5 bases and J by 9 bases, with 13 bases between the two germline ends. The CDR3 is CASSPPGAAQYF. The CDR3 region has the DNA TGTGCCAGCAGCCCACCGGGGGCGGCCCAGTACTTC.

This clonotype has a count of ten or more. CDR3 protein: CASRKTGEVNQPQHF. DNA for the CDR3: TGTGCCAGCAGGAAGACAGGGGAGGTCAATCAGCCCCAGCATTTT. This chain links TRBV5-6 with TRBJ1-5; 8 nucleotides agree with TRBD1. V trimming: 5 bases; J trimming: 3 bases; junction bases outside the gene matches: 7. Germline V gene sequence: CDR1 SGHDT, CDR2 YYEEEE. This CDR3 is 15 amino acids long.

This chain connects TRBV15 to TRBJ1-4; D might be TRBD1 (5 bases). CDR3 length: 15 amino acids. V lost 4 bases, J lost 8 bases, and 17 bases lay in between. Germline V lookup: CDR1 LNHNV, CDR2 YYDKDF (reference sequence). The CDR3 is CATSIDPRVGEKLFF. The CDR3 DNA sequence: TGTGCCACCAGCATAGATCCCAGGGTGGGAGAAAAACTGTTTTTT. The whole variable domain, filled in from reference TRBV15 and TRBJ1-4, reads DAMVIQNPRYQVTQFGKPVTLSCSQTLNHNVMYWYQQKSSQAPKLLFHYYDKDFNNEADTPDNFQSRRPNTSFCFLDIRSPGLGDTAMYLCATSIDPRVGEKLFFGSGTQLSVL.

This clonotype was recorded a few times. The CDR3 here is CASSRDGSGADTQYF. CDR3 coding DNA: TGTGCCAGCAGCCGGGACGGGTCTGGCGCAGATACGCAGTATTTT. The chain is built from TRBV7-2 and TRBJ2-3; D tentatively fits TRBD1 or TRBD2 (5 bases each). The V gene's germline CDR1 is SGHTA and CDR2 FQGNSA. The CDR3 is 15 residues long. Trimming cost V 5 bases and J 4 bases, with 16 bases left between them.

In the case of this clonotype: A much more abundant neighbour one base away suggests this may be a read error. The V gene is TRBV7-7, the J gene TRBJ2-5, with TRBD2 matching 9 bases. The germline gives CDR1 SSHAT, CDR2 FNYEAQ (reference sequence). There are 15 residues in the CDR3. CDR3 nucleotide sequence: TGTGTTAGCAGCTTGGGCGGGGGGGCCTCGGAGACCCAGTACTTC. Encoded protein: CVSSLGGGASETQYF.

The gene calls are TRBV20-1 and TRBJ1-1, with D hard to call. Trimming cost V 6 bases and J 3 bases, with 11 bases left between them. This CDR3 has 12 residues. CDR1 and CDR2 from the germline V gene are DFQATT and SNEGSKA (reference sequence). The CDR3 loop is CSATYRDTEAFF. Here the CDR3 DNA reads TGCAGTGCCACCTATCGGGACACTGAAGCTTTCTTT.

This clonotype was observed a few times. The chain uses TRBV10-3 and TRBJ2-1; 8 bases match TRBD2. The germline V gene has CDR1 ENHRY and CDR2 SYGVKD. There are 14 residues in the CDR3. Trimming at V came to 10 bases and at J to 6 bases, leaving 11 bases not matched to a gene. For the CDR3, the DNA is TGTGCCACAGGCGGGGGGCGTAGTTCCAATGAGCAGTTCTTC. As protein: CATGGGRSSNEQFF.

In its sample, this clonotype was seen a few times. V is TRBV28 and J is TRBJ2-5, with 12 nucleotides matching TRBD2. Trimming took 7 bases from V and 2 from J; bases not matched to a gene: 2. The CDR3 is 14 residues long. The V gene's germline CDR1 is MDHEN and CDR2 SYDVKM. CDR3 in DNA: TGTGCCAGCAATCTAGCGGGGGGGCAAGAGACCCAGTACTTC. Encoded protein: CASNLAGGQETQYF.

This clonotype was seen a handful of times. The rearrangement links TRBV4-1 to TRBJ1-1; tentative D call: TRBD1 (6 bases). Trimming took 0 bases from V and 5 from J, leaving 16 bases between them. Germline-derived CDR1 and CDR2 are MGHRA and YSYEKL. CDR3 length: 16 amino acids. The CDR3 loop is CASSQDGGGMGTEAFF. DNA of the CDR3: TGCGCCAGCAGCCAAGATGGAGGGGGTATGGGGACTGAAGCTTTCTTT.

The table lists this clonotype with many counts. V gene TRBV7-3 combines with J gene TRBJ1-2; 9 nucleotides align to TRBD1. The CDR3 loop spans 13 amino acids. From germline, CDR1 is SGHTA and CDR2 FQGTGA. Unmatched junction bases numbered 6, after V lost 6 bases and J lost 7 bases. CDR3 residues: CASSLGQGGGYTF. Here the CDR3 DNA reads TGTGCCAGCAGTCTGGGACAGGGTGGTGGCTACACCTTC. The variable domain in full, with the rest retrieved from reference TRBV7-3 and TRBJ1-2, is GAGVSQTPSNKVTEKGKYVELRCDPISGHTALYWYRQSLGQGPEFLIYFQGTGAADDSGLPNDRFFAVRPEGSVSTLKIQRTERGDSAVYLCASSLGQGGGYTFGSGTRLTVV.